Presented here are 11 T cell receptor beta chains from one specimen sequenced in a study of T cells in tuberculosis. Profiling relied on immunoSEQ multiplex PCR, and the TCRdb table lists in-frame clones only, not all of them. The table records 25,000 to 35,000 clones, roughly 95% of them present only once. Sequencing was done on a sample of PBMCs. These receptors originate from a donor between 10 and 35 years old with latent tuberculosis or without tuberculosis infection.

CDR3 amino acids: CASSHVVRGRYEQYF. The CDR3 coding sequence is TGCGCCAGCAGCCATGTGGTGCGGGGCCGCTACGAGCAGTACTTC. V is TRBV4-1 and J is TRBJ2-7, with a tentative D call TRBD2 (6 bases). The V end lost 3 bases, the J end lost 3 bases, and 15 bases lay between the germline ends. Germline values: CDR1 MGHRA, CDR2 YSYEKL. The CDR3 is made up of 15 amino acids.

The chain joins TRBV5-6 to TRBJ2-1; no reliable D call. Germline CDR1 reads SGHDT; CDR2 reads YYEEEE. With 3 bases removed from V and 2 bases from J, the gap between germline ends came to 12 bases. The CDR3 is made up of 15 amino acids. CDR3 nucleotides: TGTGCCAGCAGCTCAATGGCGGTTCCCTACAATGAGCAGTTCTTC. This encodes CASSSMAVPYNEQFF.

About this clone itself: Germline and junction disagree at one end, which may indicate a read error. The chain has TRBV27 and TRBJ1-2, with no clear D. The CDR3 is 15 amino acids. Germline-derived CDR1 and CDR2 are MNHEY and SMNVEV (reference sequence). The CDR3 loop is CARSLVWSPNYGYTF. The CDR3 DNA sequence: TGTGCCCGCAGTCTTGTATGGAGTCCTAACTATGGCTACACCTTC.

CDR3 in amino acids: CASSFRQVNIQYF. In DNA, the CDR3 is TGTGCCAGCAGCTTCCGACAGGTGAACATTCAGTACTTC. This chain uses TRBV7-2 with TRBJ2-4, with D possibly matching TRBD1 (6 bases). The CDR3 consists of 13 residues. V was clipped by 3 bases and J by 7 bases, with 10 bases between them. Per germline, CDR1 SGHTA and CDR2 FQGNSA.

The V call is TRBV7-9, the J call TRBJ2-5; D is ambiguous. The V end was cut by 5 bases, the J end by 5 bases, with 12 bases between. From germline, CDR1 is SEHNR and CDR2 FQNEAQ (reference sequence). The CDR3 consists of 13 residues. CDR3 loop: CASSPHPRETQYF. CDR3 coding DNA: TGTGCCAGCAGCCCCCACCCCAGGGAGACCCAGTACTTC.

The gene calls are TRBV30 and TRBJ1-1; D is ambiguous. In germline, CDR1 is GTSNPN, CDR2 SVGIG (reference sequence). The CDR3 contains 13 residues. Between the trimmed V and J ends, which lost 0 bases and 5 bases, there was a span of 10 bases. The CDR3 loop is CAWSVREGTEAFF. The DNA of the CDR3 is TGTGCCTGGAGTGTACGGGAGGGAACTGAAGCTTTCTTT.

A single count supports this clone. The chain has TRBV2 and TRBJ1-4, with a possible D match to TRBD1 (5 bases). V lost 4 bases to trimming and J lost 7 bases, with 10 bases between them. The CDR3 sequence is 13 residues long. Germline loops: CDR1 SNHLY, CDR2 FYNNEI. CDR3 loop: CASSGQSGEKLFF. DNA of the CDR3: TGTGCCAGCAGTGGACAGTCCGGTGAAAAACTGTTTTTT. Together with reference TRBV2 and TRBJ1-4, the CDR3 gives the full variable domain: EPEVTQTPSHQVTQMGQEVILRCVPISNHLYFYWYRQILGQKVEFLVSFYNNEISEKSEIFDDQFSVERPDGSNFTLKIRSTKLEDSAMYFCASSGQSGEKLFFGSGTQLSVL.

The chain carries TRBV14 and TRBJ1-1; tentative D call: TRBD1 (6 bases). Germline V gene lookup returns CDR1 SGHDN and CDR2 FVKESK. The CDR3 is 17 residues long. Trimming cost V 4 bases and J 3 bases, with 21 bases left between them. CDR3 in DNA: TGTGCCAGCAGCCCCCTCTCCGGGGGGCCCATGGACACTGAAGCTTTCTTT. Translation: CASSPLSGGPMDTEAFF.

The chain recombines TRBV5-4 with TRBJ1-2, with 9 bases identical to TRBD1. Germline loops: CDR1 SGHNT, CDR2 YYREEE (reference sequence). The CDR3 has 15 residues. V was clipped by 1 base and J by 2 bases; unmatched bases: 3. This CDR3 reads CASSLRGQGNYGYTF. The CDR3 nucleotides read TGTGCCAGCAGCTTGCGGGGACAGGGAAACTATGGCTACACCTTC.

V gene TRBV11-2 combines with J gene TRBJ2-1; D may be TRBD2 (5 bases). This CDR3 region has 16 residues. The ends were cut back, 7 bases at V and 4 bases at J, with 20 bases in the middle. Germline V gene lookup returns CDR1 SGHAT and CDR2 FQNNGV. In DNA, the CDR3 is TGTGCCAGCAAGGCAGTCAGAGGGATAACTTACAATGAGCAGTTCTTC. It translates to CASKAVRGITYNEQFF.

The chain couples TRBV11-2 to TRBJ2-3; a possible D gene is TRBD2 (5 bases). V lost 0 bases and J 3 bases, leaving 10 bases between the germline ends. The CDR3 consists of 15 residues. Germline assignment: CDR1 SGHAT and CDR2 FQNNGV. CDR3 protein: CASSLEYAGTDTQYF. CDR3 sequence (DNA): TGTGCCAGCAGCTTAGAATACGCGGGTACAGATACGCAGTATTTT.